This T cell receptor (beta chain) was identified during a study of cytomegalovirus exposure and HLA in healthy donors. Both 60 Vbeta primers and 13 Jbeta primers went into the PCR. TCRdb keeps only in-frame clones here, not all; method: immunoSEQ multiplex PCR. The top ten clones hold about 1.3% of a sample with about 180,000 clones, around 80% of them seen once. Study results and limitations: It was assumed in the presence/absence analyses that sequencing depth was roughly uniform across donors. In a later analysis, TCR beta V- and J-gene trimming was associated with a missense DCLRE1C variant. TCR beta sequences numbering about 17,000 were associated with HLA alleles at 0.05 false discovery rate in a later analysis.

Worth noting for this clone: Its antigen is still unknown.

The CDR3 is made up of 15 amino acids. The ends were cut back, 5 bases at V and 6 bases at J, with 17 bases in the middle. From germline, CDR1 is LNHDA and CDR2 SQIVND (reference sequence). The V gene is TRBV19, the J gene TRBJ2-1; D perhaps matches TRBD1 (6 bases). Sequencing was performed on PBMCs. This TCR derives from a girl aged 2-9 years in good health and CMV-seropositive. The CDR3 spells CASSEDTLRGNEQFF. As DNA, the CDR3 is TGTGCCAGTAGTGAGGACACGCTCAGGGGCAATGAGCAGTTCTTC. The variable domain in full, completed from reference TRBV19 and TRBJ2-1, reads DGGITQSPKYLFRKEGQNVTLSCEQNLNHDAMYWYRQDPGQGLRLIYYSQIVNDFQKGDIAEGYSVSREKKESFPLTVTSAQKNPTAFYLCASSEDTLRGNEQFFGPGTRLTVL.